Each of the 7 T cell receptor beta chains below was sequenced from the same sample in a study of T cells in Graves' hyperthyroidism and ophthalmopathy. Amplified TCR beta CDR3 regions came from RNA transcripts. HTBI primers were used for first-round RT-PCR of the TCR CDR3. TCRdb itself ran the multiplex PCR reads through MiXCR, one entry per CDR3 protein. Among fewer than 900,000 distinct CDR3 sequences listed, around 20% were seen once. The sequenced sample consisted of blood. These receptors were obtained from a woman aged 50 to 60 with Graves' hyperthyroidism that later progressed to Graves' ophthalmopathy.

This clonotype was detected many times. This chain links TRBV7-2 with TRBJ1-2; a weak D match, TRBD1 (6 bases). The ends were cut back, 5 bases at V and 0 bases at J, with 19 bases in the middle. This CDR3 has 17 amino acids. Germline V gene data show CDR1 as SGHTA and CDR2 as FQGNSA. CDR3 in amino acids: CASSARPGGRSNYGYTF. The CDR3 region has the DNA TGTGCCAGCAGCGCGCGCCCCGGGGGGCGGTCTAACTATGGCTACACCTTC.

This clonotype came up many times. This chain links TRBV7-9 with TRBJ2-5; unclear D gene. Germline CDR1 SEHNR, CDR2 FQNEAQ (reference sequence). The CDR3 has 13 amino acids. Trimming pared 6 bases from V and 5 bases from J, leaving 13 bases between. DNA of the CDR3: TGTGCCAGCAGATTGACTGGATCGGAGACCCAGTACTTC. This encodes CASRLTGSETQYF.

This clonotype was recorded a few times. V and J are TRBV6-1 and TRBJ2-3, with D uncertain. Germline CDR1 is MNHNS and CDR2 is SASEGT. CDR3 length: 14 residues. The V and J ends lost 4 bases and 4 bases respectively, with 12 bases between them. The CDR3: CASSGGVGADTQYF. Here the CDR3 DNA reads TGTGCCAGCAGTGGGGGTGTTGGCGCAGATACGCAGTATTTT.

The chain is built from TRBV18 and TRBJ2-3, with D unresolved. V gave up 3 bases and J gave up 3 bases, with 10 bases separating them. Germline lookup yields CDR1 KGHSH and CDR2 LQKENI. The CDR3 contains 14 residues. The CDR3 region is CASSPLDLTDTQYF. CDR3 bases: TGTGCCAGCTCACCTCTAGATTTAACAGATACGCAGTATTTT.

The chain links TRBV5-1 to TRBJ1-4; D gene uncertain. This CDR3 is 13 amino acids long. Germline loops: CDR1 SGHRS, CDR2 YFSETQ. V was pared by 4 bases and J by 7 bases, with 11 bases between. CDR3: CASSPDLIEKLFF. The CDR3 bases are TGCGCCAGCAGCCCCGACCTCATTGAAAAACTGTTTTTT.

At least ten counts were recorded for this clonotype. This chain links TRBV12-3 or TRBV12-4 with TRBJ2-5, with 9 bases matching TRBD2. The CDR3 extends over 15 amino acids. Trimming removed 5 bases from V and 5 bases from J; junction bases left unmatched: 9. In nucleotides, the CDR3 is TGTGCCAGCAGTACGGGACTAGCCCAAGGGGAGACCCAGTACTTC. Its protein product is CASSTGLAQGETQYF.

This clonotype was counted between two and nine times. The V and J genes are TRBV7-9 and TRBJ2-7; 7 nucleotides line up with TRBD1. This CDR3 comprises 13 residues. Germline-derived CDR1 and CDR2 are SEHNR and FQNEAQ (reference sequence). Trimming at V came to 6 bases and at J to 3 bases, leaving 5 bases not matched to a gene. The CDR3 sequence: CASRPGQSYEQYF. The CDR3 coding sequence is TGTGCCAGCAGGCCGGGACAGAGCTACGAGCAGTACTTC.